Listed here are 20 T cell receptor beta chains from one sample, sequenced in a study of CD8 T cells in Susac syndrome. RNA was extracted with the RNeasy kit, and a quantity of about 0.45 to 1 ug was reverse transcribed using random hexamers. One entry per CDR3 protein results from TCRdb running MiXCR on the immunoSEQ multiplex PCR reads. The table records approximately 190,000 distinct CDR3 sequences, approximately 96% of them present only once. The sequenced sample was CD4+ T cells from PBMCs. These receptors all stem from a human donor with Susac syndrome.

The CDR3 reads CASSAVAGGPNEQFF. Written as DNA, the CDR3 is TGCGCCAGCAGCGCCGTAGCGGGGGGGCCGAATGAGCAGTTCTTC. The chain combines TRBV5-1 with TRBJ2-1, with 11 bases fitting TRBD2. The CDR3 extends over 15 amino acids. V lost 4 bases and J lost 7; bases outside the gene matches: 7. Germline V gene data show CDR1 as SGHRS and CDR2 as YFSETQ.

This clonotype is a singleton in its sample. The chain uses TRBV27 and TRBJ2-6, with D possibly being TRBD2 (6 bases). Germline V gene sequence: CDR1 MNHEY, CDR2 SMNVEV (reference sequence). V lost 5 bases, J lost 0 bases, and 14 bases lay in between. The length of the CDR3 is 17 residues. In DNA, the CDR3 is TGTGCCAGCAGTGGCGGGACGGCGCTCTCTGGGGCCAACGTCCTGACTTTC. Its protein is CASSGGTALSGANVLTF.

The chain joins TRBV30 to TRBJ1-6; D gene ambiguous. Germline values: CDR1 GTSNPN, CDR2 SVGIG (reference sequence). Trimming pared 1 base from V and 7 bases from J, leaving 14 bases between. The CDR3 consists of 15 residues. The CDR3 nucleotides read TGTGCCTGGAGTGAGGTCGTATGGGGAAATTCACCCCTCCACTTT. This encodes CAWSEVVWGNSPLHF. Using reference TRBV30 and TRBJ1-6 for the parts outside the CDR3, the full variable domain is SQTIHQWPATLVQPVGSPLSLECTVEGTSNPNLYWYRQAAGRGLQLLFYSVGIGQISSEVPQNLSASRPQDRQFILSSKKLLLSDSGFYLCAWSEVVWGNSPLHFGNGTRLTVT.

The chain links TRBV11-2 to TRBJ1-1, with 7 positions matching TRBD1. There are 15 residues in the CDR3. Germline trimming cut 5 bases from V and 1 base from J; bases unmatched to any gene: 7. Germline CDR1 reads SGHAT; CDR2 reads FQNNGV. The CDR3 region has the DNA TGTGCCAGCAGCCGATCGGACAGGAGGAACACTGAAGCTTTCTTT. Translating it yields CASSRSDRRNTEAFF.

This chain's CDR3 is CSATLAGGPPEQYF. The CDR3 DNA reads as TGCAGTGCCACATTAGCGGGGGGGCCTCCCGAGCAGTACTTC. The chain recombines TRBV20-1 with TRBJ2-7; 11 bases are a match to TRBD2. V lost 6 bases, J lost 6 bases, and 10 bases stayed unmatched. The CDR3 length is 14 residues. CDR1 is DFQATT and CDR2 is SNEGSKA in the germline V gene (reference sequence).

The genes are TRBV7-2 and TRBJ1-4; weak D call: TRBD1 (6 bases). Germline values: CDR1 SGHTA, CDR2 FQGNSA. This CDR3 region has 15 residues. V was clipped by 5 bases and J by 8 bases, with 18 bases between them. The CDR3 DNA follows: TGTGCCAGCAGCGCAAGACAGGCCTTGGGCGAAAAACTGTTTTTT. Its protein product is CASSARQALGEKLFF.

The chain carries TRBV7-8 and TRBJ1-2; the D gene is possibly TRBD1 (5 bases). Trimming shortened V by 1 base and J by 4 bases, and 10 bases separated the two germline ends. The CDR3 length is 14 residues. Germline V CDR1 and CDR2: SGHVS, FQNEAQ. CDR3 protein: CASSLEEGVYGYTF. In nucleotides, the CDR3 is TGTGCCAGCAGCTTAGAGGAAGGGGTCTATGGCTACACCTTC.

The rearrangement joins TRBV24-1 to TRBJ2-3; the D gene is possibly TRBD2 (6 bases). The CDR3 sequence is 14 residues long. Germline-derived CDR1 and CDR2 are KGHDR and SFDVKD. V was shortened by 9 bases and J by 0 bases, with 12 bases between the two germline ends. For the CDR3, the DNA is TGTGCCACCGGGGCGAGCGGGAGCACAGATACGCAGTATTTT. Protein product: CATGASGSTDTQYF.

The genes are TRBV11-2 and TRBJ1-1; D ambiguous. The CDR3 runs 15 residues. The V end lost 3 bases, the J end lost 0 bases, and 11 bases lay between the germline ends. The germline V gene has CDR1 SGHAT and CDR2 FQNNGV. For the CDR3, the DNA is TGTGCCAGCAGCTTCAGTATCACCATGAACACTGAAGCTTTCTTT. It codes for CASSFSITMNTEAFF.

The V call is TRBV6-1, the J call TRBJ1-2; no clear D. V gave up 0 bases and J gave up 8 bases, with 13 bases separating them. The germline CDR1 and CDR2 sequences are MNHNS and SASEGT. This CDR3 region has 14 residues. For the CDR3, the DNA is TGTGCCAGCAGTGAAGCAGCCCTAACTGAAGGCTACACCTTC. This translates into CASSEAALTEGYTF.

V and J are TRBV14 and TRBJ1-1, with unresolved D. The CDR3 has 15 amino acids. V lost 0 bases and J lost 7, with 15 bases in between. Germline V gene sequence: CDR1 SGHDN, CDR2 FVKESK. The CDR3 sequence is CASSQELGRYGEAFF. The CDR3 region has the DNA TGTGCCAGCAGCCAAGAACTGGGAAGATACGGTGAAGCTTTCTTT. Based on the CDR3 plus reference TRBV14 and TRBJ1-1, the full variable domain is EAGVTQFPSHSVIEKGQTVTLRCDPISGHDNLYWYRRVMGKEIKFLLHFVKESKQDESGMPNNRFLAERTGGTYSTLKVQPAELEDSGVYFCASSQELGRYGEAFFGQGTRLTVV.

The CDR3 nucleotides are TGTGCCAGCAGTTACTCCACGGGACTCGATACGCAGTATTTT. Translation gives CASSYSTGLDTQYF. The V and J genes are TRBV6-6 and TRBJ2-3; possible D gene TRBD2, 6 bases. The germline V gene encodes CDR1 MNHNY and CDR2 SVGAGI (reference sequence). This CDR3 contains 14 residues. The germline V and J ends were trimmed by 0 bases and 6 bases, with 10 bases remaining between them.

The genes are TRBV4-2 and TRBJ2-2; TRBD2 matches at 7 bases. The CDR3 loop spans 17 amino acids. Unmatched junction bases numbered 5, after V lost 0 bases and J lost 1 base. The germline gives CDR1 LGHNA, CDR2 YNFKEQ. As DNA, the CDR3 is TGTGCCAGCAGCCAAGACAGGGAGGGGCGGAACACCGGGGAGCTGTTTTTT. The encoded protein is CASSQDREGRNTGELFF.

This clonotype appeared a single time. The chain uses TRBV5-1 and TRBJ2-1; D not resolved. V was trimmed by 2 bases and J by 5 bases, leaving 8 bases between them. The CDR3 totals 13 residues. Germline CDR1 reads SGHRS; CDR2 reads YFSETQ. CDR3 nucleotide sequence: TGCGCCAGCAGCTTAATCCCCAACAATGAGCAGTTCTTC. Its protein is CASSLIPNNEQFF.

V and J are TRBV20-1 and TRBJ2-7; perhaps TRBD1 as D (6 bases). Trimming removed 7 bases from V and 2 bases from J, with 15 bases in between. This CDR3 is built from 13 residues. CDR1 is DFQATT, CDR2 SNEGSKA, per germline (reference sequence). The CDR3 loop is CSVATGSAYEQYF. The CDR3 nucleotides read TGCAGTGTAGCCACAGGGTCCGCCTACGAGCAGTACTTC.

The CDR3 coding sequence is TGTGCCACCAGTACTACTCCCCCAGGGCTCGCCAACGTCCTGACTTTC. Its translation is CATSTTPPGLANVLTF. This chain links TRBV15 with TRBJ2-6; TRBD1 is a possible D gene (5 bases). The germline V and J ends were trimmed by 6 bases and 7 bases, with 19 bases remaining between them. The CDR3 length is 16 residues. Germline lookup yields CDR1 LNHNV and CDR2 YYDKDF (reference sequence).

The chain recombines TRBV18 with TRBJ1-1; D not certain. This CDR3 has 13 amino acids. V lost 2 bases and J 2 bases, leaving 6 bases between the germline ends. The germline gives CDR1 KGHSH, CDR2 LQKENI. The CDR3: CASSPIQNTEAFF. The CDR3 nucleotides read TGTGCCAGCTCACCAATTCAAAACACTGAAGCTTTCTTT.

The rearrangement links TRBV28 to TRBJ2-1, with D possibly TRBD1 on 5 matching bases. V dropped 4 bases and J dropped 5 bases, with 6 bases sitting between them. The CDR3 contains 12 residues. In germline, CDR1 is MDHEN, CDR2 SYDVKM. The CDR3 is CASSYRNNEQFF. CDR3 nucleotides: TGTGCCAGCAGTTACAGGAACAATGAGCAGTTCTTC.

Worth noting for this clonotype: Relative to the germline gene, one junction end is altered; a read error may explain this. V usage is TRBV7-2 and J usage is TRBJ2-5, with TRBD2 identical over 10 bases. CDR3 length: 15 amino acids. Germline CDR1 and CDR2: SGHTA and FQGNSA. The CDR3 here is CASSVAGGVQETQYF. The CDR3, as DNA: TGTGCCAGCAGCGTAGCGGGGGGAGTCCAAGAGACCCAGTACTTC. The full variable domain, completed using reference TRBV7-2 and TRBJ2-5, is GAGVSQSPSNKVTEKGKDVELRCDPISGHTALYWYRQSLGQGLEFLIYFQGNSAPDKSGLPSDRFSAERTGGSVSTLTIQRTQQEDSAVYLCASSVAGGVQETQYFGPGTRLLVL.

In nucleotides, the CDR3 is TGCAGCGCGAGAGGACAGGTCCAAGAGACCCAGTACTTC. Its protein is CSARGQVQETQYF. The chain has TRBV29-1 and TRBJ2-5; 7 bases fit TRBD1. V lost 7 bases, J lost 1 base, and 6 bases stayed unmatched. Germline V CDR1 and CDR2: SQVTM, ANQGSEA. This CDR3 is built from 13 residues.